Each of the 17 T cell receptor beta chains below was sequenced from the same sample in a study of blood T cell repertoires in COVID-19. Using immunoSEQ multiplex PCR, the repertoire was profiled, and TCRdb retains in-frame clones only, with some absent. The data show 270,000 or so clones, approximately 88% seen once. The sample consisted of peripheral blood. Receptor source: a human donor with COVID-19, enrolled during active disease. The donor label of this sample is uncertain.

This clone has just one count. The J gene is TRBJ1-2, the V gene TRBV28, with 7 bases fitting TRBD1. Germline CDR1 and CDR2: MDHEN and SYDVKM. This CDR3 comprises 14 residues. With 6 bases clipped from V and 7 bases from J, the junction kept 11 bases outside the gene matches. This chain's CDR3 is CASSLGQRQGGYTF. The CDR3 nucleotides are TGTGCCAGCAGCCTGGGACAGCGGCAGGGTGGCTACACCTTC.

This clone was picked up a small number of times. The rearrangement links TRBV6-5 to TRBJ2-1; D call uncertain. V was pared by 0 bases and J by 9 bases, with 6 bases between. Germline V CDR1 and CDR2: MNHEY, SVGAGI. CDR3 length: 12 amino acids. CDR3 in amino acids: CASSYSTGEQFF. In DNA form, the CDR3 reads TGTGCCAGCAGTTACTCGACGGGTGAGCAGTTCTTC.

The rearrangement links TRBV5-1 to TRBJ2-5; 7 positions agree with TRBD1. After removal of 0 bases from V and 3 bases from J, the junction contained 2 bases not matched to a gene. CDR1 is SGHRS and CDR2 is YFSETQ in the germline V gene. The CDR3 has 14 amino acids. CDR3 DNA: TGCGCCAGCAGCTTGGGACAGGGCAAAGAGACCCAGTACTTC. Translation gives CASSLGQGKETQYF.

The rearrangement joins TRBV28 to TRBJ2-5, with D maybe TRBD1 (6 bases). Trimming stripped 6 bases from V and 3 bases from J, with 11 bases between. This CDR3 comprises 13 residues. The V gene's germline CDR1 is MDHEN and CDR2 SYDVKM. The CDR3 loop reads CASRPTGKETQYF. CDR3 nucleotide sequence: TGTGCCAGCAGGCCAACAGGGAAAGAGACCCAGTACTTC.

This clone was counted a few times. The chain has TRBV6-1 and TRBJ1-2; 9 bases align to TRBD1. V lost 2 bases, J lost 5 bases, and 3 bases stayed unmatched. This CDR3 has 14 residues. Germline V gene sequence: CDR1 MNHNS, CDR2 SASEGT. CDR3 sequence reads: CASSERGQGYGYTF. The CDR3, as DNA: TGTGCCAGCAGTGAACGAGGACAGGGGTATGGCTACACCTTC.

The chain is built from TRBV28 and TRBJ1-2; 7 bases match TRBD1. The CDR3 is 13 residues long. V dropped 5 bases and J dropped 1; count of bases not matched to a gene: 1. Per the germline V gene, CDR1 is MDHEN and CDR2 is SYDVKM. The CDR3 nucleotides are TGTGCCAGCAGTGGGGACAGTAACTATGGCTACACCTTC. It is translated as CASSGDSNYGYTF.

In its sample, this clone was seen a few times. The V and J genes are TRBV13 and TRBJ1-2; possibly TRBD1 for D (6 bases). The CDR3 extends over 14 amino acids. The V gene lost 3 bases and the J gene lost 7 bases, with 15 bases spanning the gap. In germline, CDR1 is PRHDT, CDR2 FYEKMQ (reference sequence). The CDR3 nucleotides read TGTGCCAGCAGCTTCGACAGGCTAATGGGTGGCTACACCTTC. Residues: CASSFDRLMGGYTF.

This sequence joins TRBV4-3 and TRBJ2-1; 7 nucleotides agree with TRBD2. This CDR3 spans 16 amino acids. J gave up 5 bases and V 3 bases, and 10 bases lay outside the gene matches. CDR1 and CDR2 from the germline V gene are LGHNA and YSLEER. CDR3 nucleotide sequence: TGCGCCAGCAGCCAGGAGACTAGCCGGAGGGACAATGAGCAGTTCTTC. Its protein is CASSQETSRRDNEQFF.

The rearrangement joins TRBV11-3 to TRBJ2-1; D remains unclear. In germline, CDR1 is SGHNT, CDR2 YENEEA. This CDR3 is built from 15 residues. V was clipped by 2 bases and J by 0 bases, with 8 bases between them. This CDR3 is CASSLRAISYNEQFF. In DNA form, the CDR3 reads TGTGCCAGCAGCTTACGAGCGATCTCCTACAATGAGCAGTTCTTC.

V usage is TRBV5-1 and J usage is TRBJ2-7, with 8 bases lining up with TRBD1. The ends lost 3 bases at V and 2 bases at J; junction bases unmatched: 1. Germline CDR1 SGHRS, CDR2 YFSETQ. This CDR3 spans 13 amino acids. The CDR3 bases are TGCGCCAGCAGCTGGGGACAGGCCTACGAGCAGTACTTC. Its protein is CASSWGQAYEQYF.

The CDR3 loop is CASSAQGFLETQYF. CDR3 coding DNA: TGTGCCAGTAGTGCGCAGGGTTTCCTAGAGACCCAGTACTTC. The chain recombines TRBV19 with TRBJ2-5; D might be TRBD1 (5 bases). The CDR3 length is 14 residues. Germline values: CDR1 LNHDA, CDR2 SQIVND (reference sequence). Trimming removed 5 bases from V and 4 bases from J, with 14 bases in between. Full variable domain (rest looked up from reference TRBV19 and TRBJ2-5): DGGITQSPKYLFRKEGQNVTLSCEQNLNHDAMYWYRQDPGQGLRLIYYSQIVNDFQKGDIAEGYSVSREKKESFPLTVTSAQKNPTAFYLCASSAQGFLETQYFGPGTRLLVL.

CDR3 in amino acids: CASSASLAGVTDTQYF. The CDR3 DNA reads TGTGCCAGCAGTGCCTCGCTAGCGGGAGTAACAGATACGCAGTATTTT. The chain combines TRBV6-1 with TRBJ2-3; TRBD2 matches at 10 bases. The CDR3 runs to 16 residues. The J segment lost 3 bases and the V segment lost 4 bases, leaving 7 bases of the junction unmatched. CDR1 is MNHNS and CDR2 is SASEGT in the germline V gene.

This chain uses TRBV6-5 with TRBJ2-5, with D possibly TRBD2 on 5 matching bases. This CDR3 has 14 amino acids. From germline, CDR1 is MNHEY and CDR2 SVGAGI. Trimming took 2 bases from V and 5 from J, leaving 12 bases between them. This CDR3 is CASSYTRARETQYF. The CDR3 DNA sequence: TGTGCCAGCAGTTACACTAGGGCGAGGGAGACCCAGTACTTC.

The chain uses TRBV9 and TRBJ2-1, with TRBD1 matching over 9 bases. CDR1 is SGDLS, CDR2 YYNGEE, per germline. J was trimmed by 3 bases and V by 3 bases; bases with no gene match: 13. The CDR3 contains 18 residues. DNA for the CDR3: TGTGCCAGCAGCGAGAGAGGCGGGACAGGGATGATCTACAATGAGCAGTTCTTC. Translating it yields CASSERGGTGMIYNEQFF.

The rearrangement uses TRBV14 and TRBJ2-7; D remains ambiguous. There are 12 residues in the CDR3. CDR1 is SGHDN and CDR2 is FVKESK in the germline V gene. V was shortened by 5 bases and J by 6 bases, with 11 bases between the two germline ends. The CDR3 DNA follows: TGTGCCAGCAGCAGACCCCCAGGCGAGCAGTACTTC. Its translation: CASSRPPGEQYF.

Worth noting for this clone: This sample also contains other DNA sequences that code for the same CDR3. The gene calls are TRBV4-3 and TRBJ1-5; D is undetermined. Germline CDR1 is LGHNA and CDR2 is YSLEER. Deletions cut 0 bases from V and 5 bases from J, with 5 bases between. The CDR3 is 13 residues long. CDR3 nucleotides: TGCGCCAGCAGCCAAGATCGCGATCAGCCCCAGCATTTT. This translates into CASSQDRDQPQHF.

This clone is a singleton in its sample. The genes are TRBV27 and TRBJ1-2; 8 nucleotides match TRBD1. Trimming at V came to 5 bases and at J to 4 bases, leaving 9 bases not matched to a gene. CDR1 and CDR2 (germline): MNHEY, SMNVEV (reference sequence). The CDR3 has 15 residues. The CDR3 DNA sequence: TGTGCCAGCAGTATCAGGGGGCGGGGTGGCTATGGCTACACCTTC. This sequence encodes CASSIRGRGGYGYTF.